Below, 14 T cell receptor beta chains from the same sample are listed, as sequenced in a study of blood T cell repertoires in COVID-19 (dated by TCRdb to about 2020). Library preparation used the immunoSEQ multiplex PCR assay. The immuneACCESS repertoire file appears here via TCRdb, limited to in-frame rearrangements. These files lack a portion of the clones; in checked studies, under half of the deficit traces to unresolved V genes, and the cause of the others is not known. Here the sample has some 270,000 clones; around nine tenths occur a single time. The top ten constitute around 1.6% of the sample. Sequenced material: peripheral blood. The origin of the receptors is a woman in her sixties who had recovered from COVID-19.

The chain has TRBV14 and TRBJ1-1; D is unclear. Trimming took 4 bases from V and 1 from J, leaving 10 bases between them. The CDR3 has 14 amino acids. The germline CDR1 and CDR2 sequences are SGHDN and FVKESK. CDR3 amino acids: CASSRLYTNTEAFF. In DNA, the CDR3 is TGTGCCAGCAGCCGCTTATACACGAACACTGAAGCTTTCTTT. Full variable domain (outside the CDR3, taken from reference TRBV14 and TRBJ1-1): EAGVTQFPSHSVIEKGQTVTLRCDPISGHDNLYWYRRVMGKEIKFLLHFVKESKQDESGMPNNRFLAERTGGTYSTLKVQPAELEDSGVYFCASSRLYTNTEAFFGQGTRLTVV.

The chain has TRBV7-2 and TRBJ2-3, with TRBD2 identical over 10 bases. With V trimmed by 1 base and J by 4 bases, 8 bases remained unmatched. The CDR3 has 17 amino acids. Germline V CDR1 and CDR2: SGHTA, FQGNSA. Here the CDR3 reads CASSLVSAGGRPDTQYF. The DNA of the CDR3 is TGTGCCAGCAGCTTAGTCTCAGCGGGGGGGCGCCCAGATACGCAGTATTTT.

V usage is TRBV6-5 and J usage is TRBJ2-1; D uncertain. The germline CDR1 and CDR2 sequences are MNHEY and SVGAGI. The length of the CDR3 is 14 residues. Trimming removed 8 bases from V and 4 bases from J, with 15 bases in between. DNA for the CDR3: TGTGCCAGCTTTGGTTCATACGGTTACAATGAGCAGTTCTTC. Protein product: CASFGSYGYNEQFF.

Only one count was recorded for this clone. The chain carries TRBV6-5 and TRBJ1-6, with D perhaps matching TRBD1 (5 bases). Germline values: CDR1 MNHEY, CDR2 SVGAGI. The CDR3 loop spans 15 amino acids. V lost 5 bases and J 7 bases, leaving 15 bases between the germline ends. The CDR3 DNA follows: TGTGCCAGCAGTCCATCCCACGGGGGGAATTCACCCCTCCACTTT. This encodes CASSPSHGGNSPLHF.

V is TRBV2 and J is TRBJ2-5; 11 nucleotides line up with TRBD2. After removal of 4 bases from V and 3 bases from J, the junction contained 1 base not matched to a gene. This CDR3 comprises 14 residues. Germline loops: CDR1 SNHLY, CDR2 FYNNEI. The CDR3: CASSGLAGKETQYF. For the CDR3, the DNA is TGTGCCAGCAGTGGACTAGCGGGAAAAGAGACCCAGTACTTC.

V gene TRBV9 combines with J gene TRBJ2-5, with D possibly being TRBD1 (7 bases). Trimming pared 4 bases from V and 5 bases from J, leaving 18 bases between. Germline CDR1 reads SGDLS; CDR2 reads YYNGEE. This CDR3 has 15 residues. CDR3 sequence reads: CASSRGDRDYETQYF. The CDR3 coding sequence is TGTGCCAGCAGCAGGGGGGACAGAGATTATGAGACCCAGTACTTC.

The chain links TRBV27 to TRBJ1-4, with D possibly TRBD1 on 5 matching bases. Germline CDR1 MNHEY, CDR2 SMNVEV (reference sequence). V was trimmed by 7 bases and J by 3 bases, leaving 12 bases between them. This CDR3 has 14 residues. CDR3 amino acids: CASTSRAPNEKLFF. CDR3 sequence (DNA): TGTGCCAGCACCTCCAGGGCGCCTAATGAAAAACTGTTTTTT. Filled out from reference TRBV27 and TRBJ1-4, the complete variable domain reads EAQVTQNPRYLITVTGKKLTVTCSQNMNHEYMSWYRQDPGLGLRQIYYSMNVEVTDKGDVPEGYKVSRKEKRNFPLILESPSPNQTSLYFCASTSRAPNEKLFFGSGTQLSVL.

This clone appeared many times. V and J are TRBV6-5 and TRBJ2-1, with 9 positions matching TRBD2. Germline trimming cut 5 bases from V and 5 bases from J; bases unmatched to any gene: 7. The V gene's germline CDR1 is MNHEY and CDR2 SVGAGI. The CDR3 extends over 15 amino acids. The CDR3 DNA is TGTGCCAGCAGTCGACCTAGCGGGGTAAACAATGAGCAGTTCTTC. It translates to CASSRPSGVNNEQFF.

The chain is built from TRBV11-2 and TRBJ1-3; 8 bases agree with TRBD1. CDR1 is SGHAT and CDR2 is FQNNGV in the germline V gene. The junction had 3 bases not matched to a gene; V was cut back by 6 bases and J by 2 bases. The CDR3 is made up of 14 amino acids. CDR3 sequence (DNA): TGTGCCAGCAGGTCGACAGGGGCTGGAAACACCATATATTTT. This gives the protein CASRSTGAGNTIYF.

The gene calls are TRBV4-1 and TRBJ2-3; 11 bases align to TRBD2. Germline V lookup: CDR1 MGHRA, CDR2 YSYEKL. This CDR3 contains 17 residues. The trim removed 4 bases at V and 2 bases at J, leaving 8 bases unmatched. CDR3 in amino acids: CASSPTLAGGLTDTQYF. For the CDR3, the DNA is TGCGCCAGCAGCCCTACCCTAGCGGGGGGCCTCACAGATACGCAGTATTTT.

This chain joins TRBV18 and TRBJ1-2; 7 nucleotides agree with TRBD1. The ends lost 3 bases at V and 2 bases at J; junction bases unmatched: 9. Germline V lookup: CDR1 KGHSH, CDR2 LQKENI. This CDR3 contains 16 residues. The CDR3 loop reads CASSPGQLTTNYGYTF. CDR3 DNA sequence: TGTGCCAGCTCACCGGGACAGCTGACGACGAACTATGGCTACACCTTC. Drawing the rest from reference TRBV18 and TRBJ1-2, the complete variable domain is NAGVMQNPRHLVRRRGQEARLRCSPMKGHSHVYWYRQLPEEGLKFMVYLQKENIIDESGMPKERFSAEFPKEGPSILRIQQVVRGDSAAYFCASSPGQLTTNYGYTFGSGTRLTVV.

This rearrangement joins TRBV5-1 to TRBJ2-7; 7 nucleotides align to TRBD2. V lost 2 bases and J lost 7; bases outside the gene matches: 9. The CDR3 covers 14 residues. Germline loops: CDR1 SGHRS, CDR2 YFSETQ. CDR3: CASSFSASGREQYF. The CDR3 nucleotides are TGCGCCAGCAGCTTCTCTGCTAGCGGCCGGGAGCAGTACTTC.

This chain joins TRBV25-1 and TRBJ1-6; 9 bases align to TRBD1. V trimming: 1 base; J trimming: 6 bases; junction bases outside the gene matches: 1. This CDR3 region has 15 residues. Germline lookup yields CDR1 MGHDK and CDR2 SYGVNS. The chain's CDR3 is CASSEWDRVNSPLHF. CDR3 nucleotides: TGTGCCAGCAGTGAATGGGACAGGGTTAATTCACCCCTCCACTTT.

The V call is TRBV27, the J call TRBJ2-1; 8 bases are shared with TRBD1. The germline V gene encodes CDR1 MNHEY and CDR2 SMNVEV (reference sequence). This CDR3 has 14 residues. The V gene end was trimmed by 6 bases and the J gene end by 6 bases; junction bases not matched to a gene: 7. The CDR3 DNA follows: TGTGCCAGCAGATACGGTACAGGGGGCAATGAGCAGTTCTTC. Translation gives CASRYGTGGNEQFF.